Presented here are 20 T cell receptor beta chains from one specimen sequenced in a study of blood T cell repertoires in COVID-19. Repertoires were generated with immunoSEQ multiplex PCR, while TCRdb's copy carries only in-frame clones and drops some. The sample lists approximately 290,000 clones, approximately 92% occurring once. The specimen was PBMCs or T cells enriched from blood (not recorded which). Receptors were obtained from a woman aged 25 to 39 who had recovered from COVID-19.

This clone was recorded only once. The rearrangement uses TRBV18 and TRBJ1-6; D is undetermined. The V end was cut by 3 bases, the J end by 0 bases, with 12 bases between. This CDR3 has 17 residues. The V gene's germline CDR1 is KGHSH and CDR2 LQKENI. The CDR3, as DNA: TGTGCCAGCTCACCTCCGACAACCAGCTCCTATAATTCACCCCTCCACTTT. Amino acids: CASSPPTTSSYNSPLHF.

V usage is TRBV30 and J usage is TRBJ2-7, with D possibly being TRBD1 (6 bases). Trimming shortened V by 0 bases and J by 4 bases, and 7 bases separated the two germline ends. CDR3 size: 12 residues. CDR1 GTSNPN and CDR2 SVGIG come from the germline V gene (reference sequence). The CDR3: CAWSVGGYEQYF. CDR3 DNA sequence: TGTGCCTGGAGTGTAGGGGGTTACGAGCAGTACTTC.

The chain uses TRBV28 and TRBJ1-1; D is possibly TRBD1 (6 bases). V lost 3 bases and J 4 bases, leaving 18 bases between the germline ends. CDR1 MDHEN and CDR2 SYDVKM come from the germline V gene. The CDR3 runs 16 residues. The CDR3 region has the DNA TGTGCCAGCAGTTTCGGTGCCGCACAGGGCCCCACTGAAGCTTTCTTT. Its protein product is CASSFGAAQGPTEAFF.

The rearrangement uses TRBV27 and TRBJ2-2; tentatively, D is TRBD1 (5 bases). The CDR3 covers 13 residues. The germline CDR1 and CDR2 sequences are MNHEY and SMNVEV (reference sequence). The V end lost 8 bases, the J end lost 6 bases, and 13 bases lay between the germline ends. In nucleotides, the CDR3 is TGTGCCAGCTCCATTGGGGCCTCCGGGGAGCTGTTTTTT. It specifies CASSIGASGELFF.

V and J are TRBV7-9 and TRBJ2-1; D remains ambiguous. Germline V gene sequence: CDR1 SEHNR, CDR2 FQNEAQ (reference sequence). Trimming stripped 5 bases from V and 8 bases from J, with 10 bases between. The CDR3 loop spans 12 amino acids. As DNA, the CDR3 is TGTGCCAGCAGCCCGGAGTCAGATGAGCAGTTCTTC. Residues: CASSPESDEQFF.

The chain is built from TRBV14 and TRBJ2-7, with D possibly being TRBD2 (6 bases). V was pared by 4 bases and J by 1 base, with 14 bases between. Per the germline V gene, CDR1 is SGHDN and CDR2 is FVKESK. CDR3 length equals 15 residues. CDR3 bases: TGTGCCAGCAGCCTTGGGCGGGACGGTTCCTACGAGCAGTACTTC. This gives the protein CASSLGRDGSYEQYF. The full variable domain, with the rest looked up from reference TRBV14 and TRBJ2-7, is EAGVTQFPSHSVIEKGQTVTLRCDPISGHDNLYWYRRVMGKEIKFLLHFVKESKQDESGMPNNRFLAERTGGTYSTLKVQPAELEDSGVYFCASSLGRDGSYEQYFGPGTRLTVT.

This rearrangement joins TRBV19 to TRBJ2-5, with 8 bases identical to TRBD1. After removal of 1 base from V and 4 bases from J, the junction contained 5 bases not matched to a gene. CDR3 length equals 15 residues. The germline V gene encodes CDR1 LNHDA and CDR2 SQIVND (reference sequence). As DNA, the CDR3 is TGTGCCAGTAGTATAGGGACAGGGTGGCCAGAGACCCAGTACTTC. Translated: CASSIGTGWPETQYF.

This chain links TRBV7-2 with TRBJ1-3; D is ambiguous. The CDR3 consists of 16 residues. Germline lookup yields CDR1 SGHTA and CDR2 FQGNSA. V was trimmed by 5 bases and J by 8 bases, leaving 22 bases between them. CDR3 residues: CASSLRVAYSGDTIYF. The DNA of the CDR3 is TGTGCCAGCAGCCTGAGGGTGGCTTATTCTGGGGACACCATATATTTT.

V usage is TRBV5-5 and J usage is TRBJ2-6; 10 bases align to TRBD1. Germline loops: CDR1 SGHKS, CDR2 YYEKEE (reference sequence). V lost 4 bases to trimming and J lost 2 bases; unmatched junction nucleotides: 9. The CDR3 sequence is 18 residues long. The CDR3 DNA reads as TGTGCCAGCAGCCCGATGGGGACAGGGGTGACTGGGGCCAACGTCCTGACTTTC. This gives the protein CASSPMGTGVTGANVLTF.

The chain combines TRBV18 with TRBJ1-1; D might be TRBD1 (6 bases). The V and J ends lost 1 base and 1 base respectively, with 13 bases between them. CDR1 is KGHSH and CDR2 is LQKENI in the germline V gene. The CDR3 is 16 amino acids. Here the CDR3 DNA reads TGTGCCAGCTCACCACAAGAACAGGGCGGGAACACTGAAGCTTTCTTT. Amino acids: CASSPQEQGGNTEAFF.

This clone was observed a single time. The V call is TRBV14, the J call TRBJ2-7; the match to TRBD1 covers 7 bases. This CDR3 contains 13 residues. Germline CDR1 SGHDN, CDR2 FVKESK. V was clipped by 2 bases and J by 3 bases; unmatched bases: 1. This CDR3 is CASSQQGVYEQYF. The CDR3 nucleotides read TGTGCCAGCAGCCAACAGGGGGTCTACGAGCAGTACTTC.

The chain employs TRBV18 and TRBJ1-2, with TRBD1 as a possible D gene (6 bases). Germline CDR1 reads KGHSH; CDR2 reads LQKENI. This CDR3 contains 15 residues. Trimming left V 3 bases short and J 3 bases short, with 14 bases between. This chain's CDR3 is CASSPPGGAHYGYTF. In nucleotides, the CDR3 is TGTGCCAGCTCACCGCCCGGGGGGGCCCACTATGGCTACACCTTC. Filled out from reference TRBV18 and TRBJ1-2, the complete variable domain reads NAGVMQNPRHLVRRRGQEARLRCSPMKGHSHVYWYRQLPEEGLKFMVYLQKENIIDESGMPKERFSAEFPKEGPSILRIQQVVRGDSAAYFCASSPPGGAHYGYTFGSGTRLTVV.

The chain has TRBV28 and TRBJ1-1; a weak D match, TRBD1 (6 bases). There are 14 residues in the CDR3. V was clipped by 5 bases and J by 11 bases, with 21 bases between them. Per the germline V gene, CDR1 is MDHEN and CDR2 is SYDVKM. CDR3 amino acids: CASSKKPGVRSAFF. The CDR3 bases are TGTGCCAGCAGTAAAAAACCAGGGGTTCGCTCTGCTTTCTTT.

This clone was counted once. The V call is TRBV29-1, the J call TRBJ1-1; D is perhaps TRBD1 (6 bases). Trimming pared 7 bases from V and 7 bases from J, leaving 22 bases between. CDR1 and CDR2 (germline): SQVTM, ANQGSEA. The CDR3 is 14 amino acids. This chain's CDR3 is CSARRGAAGGEAFF. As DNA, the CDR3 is TGCAGCGCCCGTAGGGGGGCCGCGGGAGGTGAAGCTTTCTTT.

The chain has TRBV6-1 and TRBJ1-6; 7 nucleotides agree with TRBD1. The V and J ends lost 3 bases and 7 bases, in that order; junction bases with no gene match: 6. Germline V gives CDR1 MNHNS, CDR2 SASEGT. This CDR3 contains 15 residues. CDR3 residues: CASSDTGQFNSPLHF. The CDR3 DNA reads TGTGCCAGCAGTGACACGGGACAGTTCAATTCACCCCTCCACTTT.

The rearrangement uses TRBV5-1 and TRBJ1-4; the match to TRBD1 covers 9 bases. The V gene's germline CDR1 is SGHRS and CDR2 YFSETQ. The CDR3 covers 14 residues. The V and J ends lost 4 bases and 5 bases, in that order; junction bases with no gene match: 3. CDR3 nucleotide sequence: TGCGCCAGCAGCGCAGGACAGGGGAATGAAAAACTGTTTTTT. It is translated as CASSAGQGNEKLFF.

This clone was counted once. The CDR3 region is CASSLQGYTGELFF. The CDR3 bases are TGCGCCAGCAGCTTGCAGGGGTACACCGGGGAGCTGTTTTTT. The chain combines TRBV5-1 with TRBJ2-2; perhaps TRBD1 as D (6 bases). V lost 1 base, J lost 3 bases, and 7 bases lay in between. Germline CDR1 and CDR2: SGHRS and YFSETQ. This CDR3 comprises 14 residues.

Here the CDR3 DNA reads TGTGCCAGCAGTGATTCCGGGACAGCTAATGAAAAACTGTTTTTT. Residues: CASSDSGTANEKLFF. V gene TRBV25-1 combines with J gene TRBJ1-4; 7 bases are shared with TRBD1. This CDR3 has 15 amino acids. V lost 3 bases to trimming and J lost 3 bases; unmatched junction nucleotides: 4. Germline-derived CDR1 and CDR2 are MGHDK and SYGVNS.

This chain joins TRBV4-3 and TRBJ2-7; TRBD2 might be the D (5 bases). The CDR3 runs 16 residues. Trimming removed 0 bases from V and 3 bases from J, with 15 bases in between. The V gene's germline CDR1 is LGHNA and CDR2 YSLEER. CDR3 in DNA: TGCGCCAGCAGCCAAGATCTCGGAGCGGAACTCTACGAGCAGTACTTC. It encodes CASSQDLGAELYEQYF.

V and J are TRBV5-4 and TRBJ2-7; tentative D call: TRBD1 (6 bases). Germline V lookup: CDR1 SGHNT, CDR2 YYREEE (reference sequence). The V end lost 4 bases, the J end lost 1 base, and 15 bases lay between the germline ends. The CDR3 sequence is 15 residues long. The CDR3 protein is CASSGNTGFSYEQYF. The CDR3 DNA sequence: TGTGCCAGCAGCGGAAATACAGGGTTTTCCTACGAGCAGTACTTC.